This TCR beta chain was sequenced in a study of blood T cell repertoires in COVID-19 (TCRdb year 2020). In terms of the full investigation: Samples covering the acute and convalescent phases of COVID-19 were provided by collaborators in the United States, Italy and Spain. The material from the prospective study consisted of cDNA or gDNA derived from T cells, B-cell-depleted T cells, or PBMCs. Subjects who had been exposed to COVID-19, were actively infected with it, or had recovered from it provided the deeply sampled blood TCRbeta repertoires that made up the dataset. A freely available public database, intended as a resource for researchers studying the immune response to SARS-CoV-2, is where the repertoires were released. The samples were drawn from two sources: the first 160 participants of the ongoing ImmuneRACE study, and 1,000 to 1,500 subjects contributed by 6 global collaborators. Nearly every sample came with metadata listing a de-identified subject ID, COVID-19 status, age in years and sex. Where available, HLA class I and class II types were obtained from metadata supplied by the sample provider rather than from assay-based typing. Overall study outcomes, separate from this receptor: Clinical and demographic metadata were provided uncurated, with the amount varying by source and participant.

Another Seattle source contributed samples from volunteer blood donors who had recovered from COVID-19. Each collaborating institution followed its own protocols to collect whole blood in K2EDTA tubes. For TCRbeta analysis, collaborator samples were shipped as frozen whole blood, as isolated PBMCs, or as DNA extracted from either sample type. TCRbeta CDR3 regions were amplified from genomic DNA by means of the immunoSEQ Assay, a bias-controlled multiplex PCR. The authors processed their data as follows. Nucleated cell counts per sample were estimated from amplification of reference gene primers within the assay. Sequence reads were collapsed and filtered to measure the absolute abundance of every unique TCRbeta CDR3 rearrangement. For each sample, productive Simpson clonality was calculated as the square root of Simpson's diversity index over productive rearrangements. The table comes from immuneACCESS by way of TCRdb, which keeps in-frame sequences with V and J called. Part of the clones is missing from these tables; in studies checked, under half for an unresolved V gene and the rest for unknown reasons. The DNA was the basis for D and trimming; V, J and clone size are from that table. The sample yields approximately 300,000 clones; about 89% were counted once. Roughly 6.7% of the sample belongs to the ten largest clones.

V gives up 3 bases and J gives up 0 bases, and the segment between their germline ends measures 15 bases. Spanning cysteine to phenylalanine, the CDR3 consists of 17 amino acids. Just the 51-base CDR3 DNA is kept, in frame starting at base 1. CDR1 and CDR2 are read off the germline V gene (reference sequence) as LNHDA and SQIVND. Turning to this clone: Its target antigen remains unknown. No base quality information exists; no much larger clone differs at one position.

Material: peripheral blood. This receptor chain uses TRBV19 and TRBJ1-5; D gene: possibly TRBD1, on 6 matching bases. The TCR sequence derives from a man aged 18 to 30 who had recovered from COVID-19. The CDR3 protein is CASSISDSEYSNQPQHF. At the DNA level, the sequence is TGTGCCAGTAGTATCTCGGACAGTGAGTATAGCAATCAGCCCCAGCATTTT.